The 3 T cell receptor beta chains listed next were all sequenced from one sample in a study of blood T cell repertoires in COVID-19. Generated by immunoSEQ multiplex PCR, the TCRdb table keeps only in-frame clones and is missing some. The sample contains about 200,000 clones, roughly 90% of which appear only once. The sequencing input was peripheral blood. These receptors were collected from a man aged 45-60 years with acute or convalescent COVID-19.

This rearrangement joins TRBV6-1 to TRBJ2-6; D gene uncertain. Deletions cut 0 bases from V and 0 bases from J, with 12 bases between. This CDR3 is 18 amino acids long. Germline CDR1 MNHNS, CDR2 SASEGT. The CDR3: CASSEAKQVYSGANVLTF. DNA for the CDR3: TGTGCCAGCAGTGAAGCTAAGCAGGTGTACTCTGGGGCCAACGTCCTGACTTTC.

V and J are TRBV6-5 and TRBJ2-7, with TRBD2 as a possible D gene (5 bases). The V gene's germline CDR1 is MNHEY and CDR2 SVGAGI. The CDR3 runs 15 residues. The V and J ends lost 6 bases and 0 bases respectively, with 15 bases between them. Here the CDR3 reads CASSPSGFASYEQYF. CDR3 coding DNA: TGTGCCAGCAGCCCCAGCGGATTCGCCTCCTACGAGCAGTACTTC.

This clone was counted between two and nine times. The gene calls are TRBV5-1 and TRBJ2-3; 9 positions match TRBD1. CDR1 and CDR2 (germline): SGHRS, YFSETQ. The CDR3 has 17 residues. The J segment lost 6 bases and the V segment lost 6 bases, leaving 17 bases of the junction unmatched. The CDR3 nucleotides read TGCGCCAGCAACCCTCTGACAGGGGGGAATTTAGGGGATACGCAGTATTTT. Translation gives CASNPLTGGNLGDTQYF.